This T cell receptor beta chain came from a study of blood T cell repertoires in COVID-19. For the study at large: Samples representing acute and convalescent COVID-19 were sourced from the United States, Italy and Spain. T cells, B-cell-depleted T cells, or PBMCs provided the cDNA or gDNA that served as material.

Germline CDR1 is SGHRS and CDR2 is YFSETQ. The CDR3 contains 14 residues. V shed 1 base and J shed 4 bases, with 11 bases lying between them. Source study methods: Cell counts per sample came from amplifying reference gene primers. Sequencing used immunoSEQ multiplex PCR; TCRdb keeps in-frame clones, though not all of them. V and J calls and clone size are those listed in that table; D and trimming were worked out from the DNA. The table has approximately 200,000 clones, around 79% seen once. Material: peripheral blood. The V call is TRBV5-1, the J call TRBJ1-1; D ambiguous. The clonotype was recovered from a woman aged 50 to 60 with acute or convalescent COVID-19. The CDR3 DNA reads TGCGCCAGCAGCTTGAGAGTGCAAACCACTGAAGCTTTCTTT. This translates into CASSLRVQTTEAFF.